The entry below describes one T cell receptor beta chain. The method was immunoSEQ multiplex PCR; TCRdb's version includes in-frame clones alone and lacks a portion of them. The sample has about 2,700 clones; about 75% are singletons. The treatment here: preoperative locoregional IRX-2 cytokine immunotherapy. This phase Ib study tested locoregional IRX-2 cytokine immunotherapy given before surgery. CDR1 and CDR2 (germline): MNHGY, SAAAGT. V shed 10 bases and J 7 bases; nucleotides not matched to a gene: 7. The length of the CDR3 is 14 residues. This specimen belongs to a study of preoperative IRX-2 immunotherapy in early breast cancer.

The origin of this receptor is a human donor with breast cancer. The chain has TRBV6-8 and TRBJ2-1; 13 bases fit TRBD2. The sequencing here drew on tumor tissue, taken before IRX-2 immunotherapy. Written as DNA, the CDR3 is TGTGCCATCAGGACTAGCGGGAGCGGTAATGAGCAGTTCTTC. It encodes CAIRTSGSGNEQFF.